Given below is one T cell receptor (beta chain) in context. Sequenced by immunoSEQ multiplex PCR; TCRdb stores in-frame clones only, minus some. The sample records roughly 55,000 clones, roughly 84% being singletons. Germline CDR1 is LNHDA and CDR2 is SQIVND (reference sequence). The V gene end was trimmed by 3 bases and the J gene end by 4 bases; junction bases not matched to a gene: 7. The CDR3 runs to 15 residues. This specimen comes from a study of PD-L1 blockade in urothelial cancer. Indicated time point: pretreatment peripheral blood. The chain employs TRBV19 and TRBJ1-2; 8 nucleotides align to TRBD1. The source material was PBMCs, sampled around atezolizumab (anti-PD-L1) treatment. This TCR derives from a man aged 60-69 years with urothelial cancer. In DNA, the CDR3 is TGTGCCAGTAGTATTTCGGGACAGGAGACCTATGGCTACACCTTC. It specifies CASSISGQETYGYTF.